This section outlines one T cell receptor (beta chain) sequence together with its context. Its antigen remains unidentified. From germline, CDR1 is MNHNS and CDR2 SASEGT. This CDR3 is 14 amino acids long. V trimming: 7 bases; J trimming: 1 base; junction bases outside the gene matches: 3. The data originate from a study of vaccination and CD4 T cells after COVID-19. For the study at large: The authors used overlapping spike peptides from SARS-CoV-2, HCoV-NL63, HCoV-OC43 and HCoV-229E to stimulate cells.

The Oncomine TCR Beta short-read assay was applied to DNA of cultured CD4+ T cells. TCRdb passed the PCR reads through MiXCR, listing each CDR3 protein once. Here the sample spans around 25,000 distinct CDR3 sequences, roughly three fifths being singletons. As to treatment: roughly ten-day PBMC culture with coronavirus spike peptide pools or control peptides (ViraFEST assay). Peptide pools at 10 ug/ml and IL-2 at around 10 IU/ml were added to cultures of two million PBMCs per well. The source is a human donor who had recovered from COVID-19. Source material: CD4+ T cells from blood, cultured in vitro. The V and J genes are TRBV6-1 and TRBJ1-1, with TRBD1 identical over 10 bases. CDR3 sequence (DNA): TGTGCCAGCACCTGGGACAGGGGGAACACTGAAGCTTTCTTT. Its protein is CASTWDRGNTEAFF.